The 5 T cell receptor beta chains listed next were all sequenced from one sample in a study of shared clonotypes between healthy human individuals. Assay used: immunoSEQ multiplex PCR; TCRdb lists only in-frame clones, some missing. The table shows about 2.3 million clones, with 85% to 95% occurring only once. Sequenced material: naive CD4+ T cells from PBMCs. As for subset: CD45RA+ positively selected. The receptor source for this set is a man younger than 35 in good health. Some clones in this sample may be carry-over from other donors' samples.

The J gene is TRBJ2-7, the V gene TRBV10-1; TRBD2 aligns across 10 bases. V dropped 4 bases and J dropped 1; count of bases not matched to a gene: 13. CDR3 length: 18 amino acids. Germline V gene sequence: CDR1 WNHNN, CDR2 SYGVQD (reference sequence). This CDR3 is CASSAQGLATPLSYEQYF. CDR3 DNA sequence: TGCGCCAGCAGTGCTCAGGGACTAGCGACGCCCCTTTCCTACGAGCAGTACTTC.

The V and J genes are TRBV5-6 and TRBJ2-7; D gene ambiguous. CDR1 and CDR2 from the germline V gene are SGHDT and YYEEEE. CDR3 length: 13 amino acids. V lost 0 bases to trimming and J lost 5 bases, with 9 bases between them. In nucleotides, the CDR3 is TGTGCCAGCAGCTTGGTGGGTAAGAACGAGCAGTACTTC. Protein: CASSLVGKNEQYF.

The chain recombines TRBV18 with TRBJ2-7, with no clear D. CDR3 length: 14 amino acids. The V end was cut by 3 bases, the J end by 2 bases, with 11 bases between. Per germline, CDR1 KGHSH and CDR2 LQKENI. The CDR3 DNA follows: TGTGCCAGCTCACCCCATGGCGATGCCTACGAGCAGTACTTC. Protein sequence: CASSPHGDAYEQYF.

For the CDR3, the DNA is TGTGCCACCAAGGAGCGGGGACAGGGCAAAAACATTCAGTACTTC. Amino acids: CATKERGQGKNIQYF. V gene TRBV28 combines with J gene TRBJ2-4, with 9 bases lining up with TRBD1. This CDR3 contains 15 residues. Germline V gene data show CDR1 as MDHEN and CDR2 as SYDVKM. After removal of 10 bases from V and 3 bases from J, the junction contained 10 bases not matched to a gene. The full variable domain, in which reference TRBV28 and TRBJ2-4 provide the parts outside the CDR3, is DVKVTQSSRYLVKRTGEKVFLECVQDMDHENMFWYRQDPGLGLRLIYFSYDVKMKEKGDIPEGYSVSREKKERFSLILESASTNQTSMYLCATKERGQGKNIQYFGAGTRLSVL.

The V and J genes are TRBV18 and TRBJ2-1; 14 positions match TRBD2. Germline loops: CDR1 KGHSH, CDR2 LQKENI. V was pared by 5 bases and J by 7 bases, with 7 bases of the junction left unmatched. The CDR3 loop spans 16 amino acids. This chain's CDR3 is CASSTGLAGARNEQFF. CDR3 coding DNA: TGTGCCAGCTCAACGGGACTAGCGGGAGCTAGGAATGAGCAGTTCTTC.